The 21 T cell receptor beta chains listed next were all sequenced from one sample in a study of T cells in Graves' hyperthyroidism and ophthalmopathy. TCR beta CDR3 region amplification was performed from RNA transcripts. An initial round of RT-PCR targeting the TCR CDR3 relied on the HTBI primer set. TCRdb reprocessed the multiplex PCR reads via MiXCR and lists one record per CDR3 protein. Of roughly 500,000 distinct CDR3 sequences listed, about 14% are singletons. The sample was blood. Every receptor here comes from a woman in her twenties or thirties with Graves' hyperthyroidism that later progressed to Graves' ophthalmopathy.

This clonotype was recorded at least ten times. The chain combines TRBV19 with TRBJ1-5, with 7 bases lining up with TRBD1. Germline loops: CDR1 LNHDA, CDR2 SQIVND (reference sequence). V lost 4 bases and J lost 1; bases outside the gene matches: 7. CDR3 length: 16 amino acids. The CDR3 region has the DNA TGTGCCAGTAGTAACTCAGGGGGAAGGAGCAATCAGCCCCAGCATTTT. Its protein product is CASSNSGGRSNQPQHF.

This clonotype has ten or more counts. The J gene is TRBJ1-1, the V gene TRBV6-2 or TRBV6-3; TRBD1 agrees at 8 bases. The germline gives CDR1 MNHEY, CDR2 SVGEGT. J gave up 5 bases and V 2 bases, and 7 bases lay outside the gene matches. The length of the CDR3 is 15 residues. The CDR3: CASSYPGQGGTEAFF. The CDR3 region has the DNA TGTGCCAGCAGTTACCCAGGACAGGGTGGGACTGAAGCTTTCTTT.

This clonotype showed up many times. V is TRBV5-1 and J is TRBJ2-1; possible D gene TRBD2, 5 bases. Per germline, CDR1 SGHRS and CDR2 YFSETQ. This CDR3 region has 12 residues. The ends were cut back, 0 bases at V and 12 bases at J, with 10 bases in the middle. The CDR3 reads CASSLDRERQFF. The CDR3 DNA reads TGCGCCAGCAGCTTGGATCGGGAAAGGCAGTTCTTC.

As regards this clonotype: This clone may be a read error of a much larger clone one base away. The rearrangement links TRBV6-1 to TRBJ2-5; TRBD2 agrees at 7 bases. Germline V lookup: CDR1 MNHNS, CDR2 SASEGT. The CDR3 contains 15 residues. V was clipped by 1 base and J by 5 bases; unmatched bases: 7. The CDR3 bases are TGTGCCAGCAGTGAAGTTGGGGGGGTGGGGGAGACCCAGTACTTC. Its protein product is CASSEVGGVGETQYF.

This clonotype was counted ten times or more. The chain has TRBV7-3 and TRBJ2-1; D is ambiguous. Per the germline V gene, CDR1 is SGHTA and CDR2 is FQGTGA. The CDR3 loop spans 12 amino acids. Trimming took 5 bases from V and 6 from J, leaving 8 bases between them. In DNA, the CDR3 is TGTGCCAGCAGCCACCCTGGCAATGAGCAGTTCTTC. Its protein is CASSHPGNEQFF.

Many counts were recorded for this clonotype. The CDR3 is CASNRDSNYGYTF. CDR3 coding DNA: TGTGCCAGCAACAGGGACTCTAACTATGGCTACACCTTC. This chain connects TRBV19 to TRBJ1-2; D possibly corresponds to TRBD1 (6 bases). The CDR3 is made up of 13 amino acids. Germline V gene data show CDR1 as LNHDA and CDR2 as SQIVND (reference sequence). Trimming left V 9 bases short and J 0 bases short, with 11 bases between.

In its sample, this clonotype was seen once. Just one base apart from a much larger clone, this may be a read error. The rearrangement joins TRBV30 to TRBJ1-1, with 7 bases identical to TRBD1. This CDR3 comprises 12 residues. Germline V gene data show CDR1 as GTSNPN and CDR2 as SVGIG (reference sequence). The V and J ends lost 5 bases and 4 bases, in that order; junction bases with no gene match: 4. The DNA for the CDR3 is TGTGCCTGGGGACAGGAGTCCACTGAAGCTTTCTTT. This translates into CAWGQESTEAFF.

This clonotype was observed at least ten times. Here the CDR3 reads CASSIYRSSGANVLTF. DNA for the CDR3: TGTGCCAGCAGTATCTACAGGAGCTCTGGGGCCAACGTCCTGACTTTC. V is TRBV27 and J is TRBJ2-6; tentative D call: TRBD1 (5 bases). Looked up from germline, CDR1 is MNHEY and CDR2 is SMNVEV (reference sequence). This CDR3 comprises 16 residues. Trimming cost V 5 bases and J 0 bases, with 11 bases left between them.

In its sample, this clonotype was seen many times. The chain links TRBV30 to TRBJ2-2, with 8 bases identical to TRBD2. Germline CDR1 and CDR2: GTSNPN and SVGIG (reference sequence). The length of the CDR3 is 16 residues. V trimming: 0 bases; J trimming: 2 bases; junction bases outside the gene matches: 5. The CDR3 nucleotides are TGTGCCTGGAGTGTAACGGGAGGGGCTAACACCGGGGAGCTGTTTTTT. It is translated as CAWSVTGGANTGELFF.

This clonotype was observed at least ten times. This chain joins TRBV20-1 and TRBJ2-7; the D call may be TRBD1 or TRBD2 (5 bases each). CDR3 size: 15 residues. Germline assignment: CDR1 DFQATT and CDR2 SNEGSKA (reference sequence). Trimming left V 5 bases short and J 2 bases short, with 19 bases between. CDR3 nucleotide sequence: TGCAGTGCTTCCGGGACCGCCCAGGGAGCCTACGAGCAGTACTTC. This translates into CSASGTAQGAYEQYF.

This chain joins TRBV19 and TRBJ1-1; D unresolved. In germline, CDR1 is LNHDA, CDR2 SQIVND (reference sequence). The CDR3 has 13 amino acids. V shed 8 bases and J shed 1 base, with 11 bases lying between them. The CDR3 bases are TGTGCCAGTGGTCGGACTGGGAACACTGAAGCTTTCTTT. This sequence encodes CASGRTGNTEAFF.

This clonotype was observed at least ten times. V is TRBV24-1 and J is TRBJ1-5; 8 nucleotides line up with TRBD1. The CDR3 is 15 amino acids. V lost 4 bases to trimming and J lost 6 bases; unmatched junction nucleotides: 7. Looked up from germline, CDR1 is KGHDR and CDR2 is SFDVKD. CDR3 protein: CATSESGQGLQPQHF. The DNA of the CDR3 is TGTGCCACCAGTGAGTCTGGACAGGGTCTTCAGCCCCAGCATTTT.

In its sample, this clonotype was seen a few times. The rearrangement links TRBV12-3 or TRBV12-4 to TRBJ2-1, with 9 bases aligning to TRBD2. V dropped 8 bases and J dropped 12; count of bases not matched to a gene: 14. The CDR3 length is 14 residues. CDR3 DNA sequence: TGTGCCAGCTGCCTTGCGGGAGGGCCCTATGGGCAGTTCTTC. Translation: CASCLAGGPYGQFF.

Regarding this clonotype: A much more abundant neighbour one base away suggests this may be a read error. The rearrangement uses TRBV3-1 and TRBJ1-2; D is uncertain. The germline V gene encodes CDR1 LGHDT and CDR2 YNNKEL (reference sequence). The CDR3 contains 14 residues. The CDR3 loop reads CASNQETSIYGYTF. The CDR3 bases are TGTGCCAGCAACCAAGAAACCAGTATCTATGGCTACACCTTC.

As to this clonotype: Being one base from a much bigger clone, this may be a read error. V gene TRBV30 combines with J gene TRBJ1-1, with D perhaps TRBD1 (5 bases). The germline CDR1 and CDR2 sequences are GTSNPN and SVGIG (reference sequence). The CDR3 covers 15 residues. The V end was cut by 0 bases, the J end by 3 bases, with 14 bases between. The CDR3 DNA reads as TGTGCCTGGAGTGTCGGGGGGAAAATGCACACTGAAGCTTTCTTT. It translates to CAWSVGGKMHTEAFF. The variable domain in full, with the rest retrieved from reference TRBV30 and TRBJ1-1, is SQTIHQWPATLVQPVGSPLSLECTVEGTSNPNLYWYRQAAGRGLQLLFYSVGIGQISSEVPQNLSASRPQDRQFILSSKKLLLSDSGFYLCAWSVGGKMHTEAFFGQGTRLTVV.

This chain joins TRBV29-1 and TRBJ2-5, with D possibly being TRBD1 or TRBD2 (5 bases each). This CDR3 region has 13 residues. Germline-derived CDR1 and CDR2 are SQVTM and ANQGSEA. V lost 4 bases and J lost 9, with 18 bases in between. As DNA, the CDR3 is TGCAGCGTTGTTGAGGGGACCGTGGGCGCCCAGTACTTC. Translated, it gives CSVVEGTVGAQYF. The full variable domain, its missing parts supplied by reference TRBV29-1 and TRBJ2-5, is SAVISQKPSRDICQRGTSLTIQCQVDSQVTMMFWYRQQPGQSLTLIATANQGSEATYESGFVIDKFPISRPNLTFSTLTVSNMSPEDSSIYLCSVVEGTVGAQYFGPGTRLLVL.

This clonotype was counted many times. The chain is built from TRBV30 and TRBJ2-5; possible D gene TRBD2, 7 bases. The V and J ends lost 5 bases and 5 bases respectively, with 18 bases between them. Germline V gene data show CDR1 as GTSNPN and CDR2 as SVGIG (reference sequence). This CDR3 contains 14 residues. The CDR3 region has the DNA TGTGCCTGGGTCAAGGCGGGGGCGCGGGAGACCCAGTACTTC. Translating it yields CAWVKAGARETQYF.

J is TRBJ1-5 and V is TRBV6-1, with D maybe TRBD1 (5 bases). CDR1 is MNHNS, CDR2 SASEGT, per germline. V lost 4 bases to trimming and J lost 4 bases, with 14 bases between them. This CDR3 is built from 15 residues. The CDR3 region is CASSGAGLANQPQHF. CDR3 nucleotide sequence: TGTGCCAGCAGTGGTGCGGGGCTCGCTAATCAGCCCCAGCATTTT.

This clonotype appeared once. This chain joins TRBV5-1 and TRBJ2-7, with 11 bases lining up with TRBD1. The germline V gene encodes CDR1 SGHRS and CDR2 YFSETQ. There are 15 residues in the CDR3. Trimming took 4 bases from V and 7 from J; bases not matched to a gene: 10. Written as DNA, the CDR3 is TGCGCCAGCAGCAACAGGACAGGGGGCTTAAGAGAGCAGTACTTC. The encoded protein is CASSNRTGGLREQYF.

This clonotype was detected many times. The chain recombines TRBV11-2 with TRBJ2-7, with 8 bases identical to TRBD1. There are 15 residues in the CDR3. CDR1 is SGHAT and CDR2 is FQNNGV in the germline V gene. V lost 0 bases and J lost 4; bases outside the gene matches: 5. The CDR3 loop is CASSLDRTGSYEQYF. The CDR3 bases are TGTGCCAGCAGCTTAGACCGGACAGGGTCGTACGAGCAGTACTTC.

The sample holds a few counts of this clonotype. The rearrangement joins TRBV4-2 to TRBJ2-7; 7 bases agree with TRBD2. This CDR3 spans 16 amino acids. Germline CDR1 LGHNA, CDR2 YNFKEQ. The V gene end was trimmed by 0 bases and the J gene end by 1 base; junction bases not matched to a gene: 6. Here the CDR3 DNA reads TGTGCCAGCAGCCAAGAGTGGCTAGCGGAGTCCTACGAGCAGTACTTC. Encoded protein: CASSQEWLAESYEQYF.